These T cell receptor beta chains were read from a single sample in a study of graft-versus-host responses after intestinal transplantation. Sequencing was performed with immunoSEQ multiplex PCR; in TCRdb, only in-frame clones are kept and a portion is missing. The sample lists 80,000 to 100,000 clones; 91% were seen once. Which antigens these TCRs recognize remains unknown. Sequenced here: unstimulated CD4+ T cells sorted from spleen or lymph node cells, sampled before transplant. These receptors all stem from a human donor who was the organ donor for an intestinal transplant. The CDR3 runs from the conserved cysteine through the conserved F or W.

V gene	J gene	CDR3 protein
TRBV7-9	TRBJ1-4	CASSPRQYNEKLFF
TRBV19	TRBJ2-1	CASSERGGHEQFF
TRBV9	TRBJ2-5	CASSVGRLEKETQYF
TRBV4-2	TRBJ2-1	CASSPRTSIHEQFF
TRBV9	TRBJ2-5	CASSVGGGVGQETQYF
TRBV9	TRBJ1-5	CASSRTGLNQPQHF
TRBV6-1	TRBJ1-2	CASRATLNYGYTF
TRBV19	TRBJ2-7	CASSIGRGAFLSREQYF
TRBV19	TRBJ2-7	CASSIRTGYHEQYF
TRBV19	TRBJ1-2	CASTFFALANYGYTF
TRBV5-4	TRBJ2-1	CASSLNGASSYNEQFF
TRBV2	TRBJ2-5	CASRASFIETQYF
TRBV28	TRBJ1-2	CASTPRGPYGYTF
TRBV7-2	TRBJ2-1	CASSPRRGDEQFF
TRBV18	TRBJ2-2	CASSPERGTYTGELFF
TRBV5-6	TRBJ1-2	CASSFPNRAREGYTF